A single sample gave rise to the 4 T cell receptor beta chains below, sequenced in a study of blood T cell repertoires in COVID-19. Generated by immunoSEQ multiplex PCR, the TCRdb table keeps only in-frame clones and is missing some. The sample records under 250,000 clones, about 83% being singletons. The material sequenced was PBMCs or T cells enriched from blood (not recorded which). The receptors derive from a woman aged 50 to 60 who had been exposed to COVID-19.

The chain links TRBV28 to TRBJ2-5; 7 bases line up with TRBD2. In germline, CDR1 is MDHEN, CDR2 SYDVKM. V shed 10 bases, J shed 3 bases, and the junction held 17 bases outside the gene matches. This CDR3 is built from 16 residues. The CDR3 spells CATSPNLLANKETQYF. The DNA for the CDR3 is TGTGCCACCTCCCCAAACTTACTAGCGAATAAAGAGACCCAGTACTTC.

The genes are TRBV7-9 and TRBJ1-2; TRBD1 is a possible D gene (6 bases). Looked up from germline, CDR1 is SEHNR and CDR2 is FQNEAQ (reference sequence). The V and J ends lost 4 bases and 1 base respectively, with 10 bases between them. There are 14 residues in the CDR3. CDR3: CASSSTGVNYGYTF. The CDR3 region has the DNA TGTGCCAGCAGCTCGACAGGAGTTAACTATGGCTACACCTTC.

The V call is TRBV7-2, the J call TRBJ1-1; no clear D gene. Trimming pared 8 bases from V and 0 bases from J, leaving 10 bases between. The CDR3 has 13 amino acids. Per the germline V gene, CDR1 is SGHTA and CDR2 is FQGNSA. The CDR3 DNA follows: TGTGCCAGCCGTGAGGATATGAACACTGAAGCTTTCTTT. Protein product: CASREDMNTEAFF.

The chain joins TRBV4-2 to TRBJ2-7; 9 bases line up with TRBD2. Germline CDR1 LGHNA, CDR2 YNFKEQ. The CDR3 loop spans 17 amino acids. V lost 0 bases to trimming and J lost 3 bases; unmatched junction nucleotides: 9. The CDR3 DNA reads TGTGCCAGCAGCCAAGATACTGAGGGACTAGCTTACTACGAGCAGTACTTC. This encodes CASSQDTEGLAYYEQYF.